The next 18 T cell receptor beta chains were all read from a single sample in a study of control samples from healthy donors and cancer patients. Some clones are missing from TCRdb's copy, which holds only in-frame ones; the method was immunoSEQ multiplex PCR. Of 75,000 to 100,000 clones detected, 70% to 90% appear once; the ten largest clones hold about 1.3%. Specimen: blood. These receptors were taken from a woman aged 50 to 60 in good health.

The chain joins TRBV28 to TRBJ1-2, with 8 bases identical to TRBD1. V lost 3 bases to trimming and J lost 6 bases; unmatched junction nucleotides: 9. From germline, CDR1 is MDHEN and CDR2 SYDVKM. This CDR3 region has 15 residues. In nucleotides, the CDR3 is TGTGCCAGCAGTTTCCTCGGACAGGGCCCACATGGCTACACCTTC. It specifies CASSFLGQGPHGYTF.

This clone was seen a few times. This specimen includes other DNA sequences encoding the same CDR3. The rearrangement joins TRBV12-3 or TRBV12-4 to TRBJ1-1; D not resolved. The CDR3 consists of 13 residues. V was trimmed by 1 base and J by 1 base, leaving 4 bases between them. The CDR3 nucleotides read TGTGCCAGCAGTTTAGGACCGAACACTGAAGCTTTCTTT. It is translated as CASSLGPNTEAFF.

This chain uses TRBV7-8 with TRBJ2-7; 13 bases are a match to TRBD2. Trimming cost V 5 bases and J 3 bases; bases outside gene matches: 16. The CDR3 length is 19 residues. The germline V gene encodes CDR1 SGHVS and CDR2 FQNEAQ. CDR3 DNA: TGTGCCAGCAGCCCCGGGGGGGGACTAGCGGGGAGATCGGGCTACGAGCAGTACTTC. Amino acid sequence: CASSPGGGLAGRSGYEQYF.

This chain joins TRBV6-1 and TRBJ1-2; D gene ambiguous. CDR3 length: 15 amino acids. V was cut by 2 bases and J by 0 bases, with 10 bases left in between. The germline V gene has CDR1 MNHNS and CDR2 SASEGT. The CDR3 loop reads CASSESWMANYGYTF. DNA for the CDR3: TGTGCCAGCAGTGAATCATGGATGGCTAACTATGGCTACACCTTC.

The gene calls are TRBV2 and TRBJ1-2, with TRBD1 identical over 11 bases. This CDR3 spans 18 amino acids. V lost 7 bases, J lost 3 bases, and 16 bases stayed unmatched. Germline values: CDR1 SNHLY, CDR2 FYNNEI. The CDR3 bases are TGTGCCAGCAAGAAGAGAACCGGGACAGGGGGGTCAGACTATGGCTACACCTTC. Translated: CASKKRTGTGGSDYGYTF.

The J gene is TRBJ1-2, the V gene TRBV6-5, with a weak D call TRBD1 (5 bases). The germline gives CDR1 MNHEY, CDR2 SVGAGI. CDR3 size: 14 residues. The V gene lost 5 bases and the J gene lost 4 bases, with 14 bases spanning the gap. Here the CDR3 DNA reads TGTGCCAGCAGTCGGACAAATCTCGCCTATGGCTACACCTTC. Translation: CASSRTNLAYGYTF.

The chain has TRBV19 and TRBJ2-1; D possibly matches TRBD1 or TRBD2 (5 bases each). Trimming removed 0 bases at V and 0 bases at J, with 9 bases between. The CDR3 runs to 16 residues. The V gene's germline CDR1 is LNHDA and CDR2 SQIVND (reference sequence). The CDR3 is CASSIEGRASYNEQFF. CDR3 bases: TGTGCCAGTAGTATAGAGGGGCGGGCCTCCTACAATGAGCAGTTCTTC.

This CDR3 is CASSLFQGTDTQYF. The CDR3 DNA follows: TGTGCCAGCAGTTTATTCCAGGGAACAGATACGCAGTATTTT. The chain couples TRBV27 to TRBJ2-3; TRBD1 might be the D (5 bases). This CDR3 has 14 amino acids. V was trimmed by 1 base and J by 3 bases, leaving 8 bases between them. CDR1 and CDR2 (germline): MNHEY, SMNVEV (reference sequence).

This chain joins TRBV6-5 and TRBJ2-5; 9 bases are shared with TRBD2. Losses at the gene ends were 2 bases for V and 5 bases for J; bases not matched to a gene: 3. This CDR3 has 14 residues. CDR1 is MNHEY, CDR2 SVGAGI, per germline. CDR3 DNA: TGTGCCAGCAGTTACGTAACTAGCGGGGAGACCCAGTACTTC. Residues: CASSYVTSGETQYF.

This clone was counted once. The chain links TRBV5-4 to TRBJ2-1; 10 positions match TRBD2. J was trimmed by 2 bases and V by 0 bases; bases with no gene match: 5. Germline V CDR1 and CDR2: SGHNT, YYREEE (reference sequence). The CDR3 extends over 17 amino acids. The CDR3 DNA reads TGTGCCAGCAGCTTGGATGGACTAGCGGCTCCCTACAATGAGCAGTTCTTC. This sequence encodes CASSLDGLAAPYNEQFF.

This clone came up once. J is TRBJ1-1 and V is TRBV6-2 or TRBV6-3; D is unresolved. The germline V and J ends were trimmed by 8 bases and 5 bases, with 15 bases remaining between them. CDR1 is MNHEY, CDR2 SVGEGT, per germline. The CDR3 has 13 residues. CDR3 loop: CASCRSVRTEAFF. CDR3 nucleotides: TGTGCCAGCTGCCGATCAGTACGGACTGAAGCTTTCTTT.

This clone was picked up one time. The chain links TRBV5-3 to TRBJ1-4; no definite D call. TRBV5-3 is assigned to the ORF class and has an uncertain function. V was trimmed by 0 bases and J by 7 bases, leaving 16 bases between them. CDR3 size: 16 residues. For the CDR3, the DNA is TGTGCCAGAAGCTTGGACCCCAGTGGTACGGCTGAAAAACTGTTTTTT. Translating it yields CARSLDPSGTAEKLFF.

The gene calls are TRBV7-8 and TRBJ1-6, with 9 bases fitting TRBD1. The CDR3 is 14 amino acids. CDR1 SGHVS and CDR2 FQNEAQ come from the germline V gene. The trim removed 5 bases at V and 11 bases at J, leaving 7 bases unmatched. CDR3 protein: CASSRGDRDAPLHF. The CDR3 DNA follows: TGTGCCAGCAGCCGAGGGGACAGGGATGCACCCCTCCACTTT.

This sequence joins TRBV2 and TRBJ1-2, with a tentative D call TRBD1 (5 bases). This CDR3 spans 13 amino acids. CDR1 and CDR2 from the germline V gene are SNHLY and FYNNEI. Between the trimmed V and J ends, which lost 4 bases and 4 bases, there was a span of 10 bases. Here the CDR3 reads CASSAQGTYGYTF. CDR3 in DNA: TGTGCCAGCAGTGCTCAGGGTACCTATGGCTACACCTTC.

The chain has TRBV5-4 and TRBJ2-3; D perhaps matches TRBD1 (5 bases). V lost 4 bases, J lost 2 bases, and 14 bases lay in between. CDR3 length equals 15 residues. Germline V gene sequence: CDR1 SGHNT, CDR2 YYREEE (reference sequence). The CDR3 region has the DNA TGTGCCAGCAGCCCAAAGGGGTTATACACAGATACGCAGTATTTT. This encodes CASSPKGLYTDTQYF.

The chain employs TRBV5-1 and TRBJ2-1, with 11 bases fitting TRBD2. CDR3 length equals 20 residues. The trim removed 3 bases at V and 4 bases at J, leaving 18 bases unmatched. Looked up from germline, CDR1 is SGHRS and CDR2 is YFSETQ. The CDR3 region has the DNA TGCGCCAGCAGCTCACTCCCTAGCGGGAGGTTGCCGAATCCTTACAATGAGCAGTTCTTC. It yields the protein CASSSLPSGRLPNPYNEQFF.

V gene TRBV4-3 combines with J gene TRBJ1-1; the D is unclear. The V gene lost 0 bases and the J gene lost 5 bases, with 7 bases spanning the gap. Germline assignment: CDR1 LGHNA and CDR2 YSLEER. This CDR3 has 13 amino acids. The CDR3 spells CASSQDMATEAFF. The CDR3 DNA reads as TGCGCCAGCAGCCAAGATATGGCTACTGAAGCTTTCTTT.

The chain combines TRBV5-5 with TRBJ1-2; D not certain. Deletions cut 1 base from V and 8 bases from J, with 15 bases between. In germline, CDR1 is SGHKS, CDR2 YYEKEE (reference sequence). This CDR3 has 14 residues. CDR3 DNA: TGTGCCAGCAGCTTGCGCGTCGAGGCTCGGGGCTACACCTTC. Protein product: CASSLRVEARGYTF.